This passage covers 20 T cell receptor beta chains from one sample sequenced in a study of CD8+CD57+ T cells in acquired aplastic anemia. Selection for sequencing was limited to patients who had shown CD8+CD57+ cell expansion by flow cytometry. Genomic DNA was employed as the template in profiling TCR beta VDJ and CDR3. TCRdb called the reads again in MiXCR, with one record for every CDR3 protein. The sample has roughly 170,000 distinct CDR3 sequences; around 50% are singletons. Sample: sorted CD4+, CD8+, or CD8+CD57+ T cells (not recorded which) from PBMCs. The receptors stem from a human donor with aplastic anemia.

J is TRBJ2-1 and V is TRBV2; possibly TRBD1 for D (6 bases). CDR3 size: 15 residues. CDR1 is SNHLY and CDR2 is FYNNEI in the germline V gene. With 10 bases removed from V and 0 bases from J, the gap between germline ends came to 16 bases. CDR3 amino acids: CANREWPSSYNEQFF. Written as DNA, the CDR3 is TGTGCCAACAGGGAGTGGCCAAGCTCCTACAATGAGCAGTTCTTC.

This clonotype was seen at least ten times. The chain has TRBV11-2 and TRBJ1-3; no clear D gene. V was pared by 1 base and J by 0 bases, with 7 bases between. The CDR3 has 15 residues. CDR1 and CDR2 (germline): SGHAT, FQNNGV. The DNA for the CDR3 is TGTGCCAGCAGCTTAGTTCCCCTCTCTGGAAACACCATATATTTT. It translates to CASSLVPLSGNTIYF.

Notes on this clonotype: A single base separates this from a much larger clone, so it may be a read error. The chain carries TRBV7-9 and TRBJ2-3, with D tentatively TRBD2 (5 bases). V lost 6 bases, J lost 4 bases, and 14 bases lay in between. Per the germline V gene, CDR1 is SEHNR and CDR2 is FQNEAQ (reference sequence). The CDR3 spans 14 residues. The CDR3 here is CASSEAAPADTQYF. DNA for the CDR3: TGTGCCAGCAGTGAAGCGGCGCCCGCAGATACGCAGTATTTT.

This clonotype came up a few times. The chain joins TRBV2 to TRBJ1-2, with D possibly being TRBD1 (5 bases). From germline, CDR1 is SNHLY and CDR2 FYNNEI. The V gene lost 3 bases and the J gene lost 3 bases, with 11 bases spanning the gap. This CDR3 has 14 residues. CDR3 amino acids: CASSDQGSDYGYTF. The CDR3 nucleotides read TGTGCCAGCAGTGATCAGGGAAGTGACTATGGCTACACCTTC.

The chain couples TRBV2 to TRBJ1-4, with 7 bases aligning to TRBD1. This CDR3 has 14 residues. Trimming took 6 bases from V and 8 from J; bases not matched to a gene: 9. CDR1 and CDR2 (germline): SNHLY, FYNNEI. The CDR3 sequence is CASSRQGPGEKLFF. As DNA, the CDR3 is TGTGCCAGCAGCAGACAGGGTCCGGGAGAAAAACTGTTTTTT.

Worth noting for this clonotype: Its ends do not fully match the called genes, so a read error is possible. This rearrangement joins TRBV19 to TRBJ2-2; a possible D gene is TRBD2 (5 bases). This CDR3 has 14 residues. Germline loops: CDR1 LNHDA, CDR2 SQIVND (reference sequence). Here the CDR3 reads CAGSIVGITGELFF. As DNA, the CDR3 is TGTGCCGGTAGTATAGTCGGGATTACCGGGGAGCTGTTTTTT. Full variable domain (remainder filled in from reference TRBV19 and TRBJ2-2): DGGITQSPKYLFRKEGQNVTLSCEQNLNHDAMYWYRQDPGQGLRLIYYSQIVNDFQKGDIAEGYSVSREKKESFPLTVTSAQKNPTAFYLCAGSIVGITGELFFGEGSRLTVL.

V and J are TRBV20-1 and TRBJ1-2; tentatively, D is TRBD1 (6 bases). This CDR3 has 14 residues. Deletions cut 0 bases from V and 7 bases from J, with 15 bases between. The germline V gene encodes CDR1 DFQATT and CDR2 SNEGSKA (reference sequence). The CDR3 DNA reads TGCAGTGCTAGAGATGGGGGGGGGCCCGGTGGCTACACCTTC. It specifies CSARDGGGPGGYTF.

This clonotype occurred once. The chain combines TRBV5-1 with TRBJ2-7; D may be TRBD1 (6 bases). The CDR3 extends over 16 amino acids. V was trimmed by 1 base and J by 2 bases, leaving 16 bases between them. Per the germline V gene, CDR1 is SGHRS and CDR2 is YFSETQ. CDR3 residues: CASSLYGTTLAYEQYF. The CDR3 nucleotides are TGCGCCAGCAGCTTGTACGGGACAACCTTAGCCTACGAGCAGTACTTC.

V is TRBV2 and J is TRBJ1-6; 8 bases agree with TRBD1. Looked up from germline, CDR1 is SNHLY and CDR2 is FYNNEI. Losses at the gene ends were 9 bases for V and 18 bases for J; bases not matched to a gene: 22. The CDR3 has 15 amino acids. CDR3 sequence: CARDLRDRYNSSPHF. The CDR3 nucleotides are TGTGCCAGAGACTTGCGGGACAGGTATAATTCATCCCCCCACTTT. The full variable domain, in which reference TRBV2 and TRBJ1-6 provide the parts outside the CDR3, is EPEVTQTPSHQVTQMGQEVILRCVPISNHLYFYWYRQILGQKVEFLVSFYNNEISEKSEIFDDQFSVERPDGSNFTLKIRSTKLEDSAMYFCARDLRDRYNSSPHFGNGTRLTVT.

This clonotype is a singleton in its sample. A much larger clone is a single base away; this may be a read error. V is TRBV16 and J is TRBJ2-7, with D possibly being TRBD2 (6 bases). Germline-derived CDR1 and CDR2 are KGHSY and FQNENV. The germline V and J ends were trimmed by 6 bases and 4 bases, with 22 bases remaining between them. The CDR3 sequence is 16 residues long. As DNA, the CDR3 is TGTGCCAGCAGTCCACCATCCGGGAGAGGGACGTACGAGCAGTACTTC. As protein: CASSPPSGRGTYEQYF.

On this clonotype: With a much larger clone just one base away, this may be a read error. The V and J genes are TRBV12-3 or TRBV12-4 and TRBJ2-7, with TRBD2 as a possible D gene (7 bases). Trimming left V 1 base short and J 2 bases short, with 12 bases between. This CDR3 spans 15 amino acids. The CDR3 sequence is CASSLEGGAPYEQYF. CDR3 in DNA: TGTGCCAGCAGTTTAGAGGGGGGGGCCCCCTACGAGCAGTACTTC.

This clonotype occurred many times. This chain joins TRBV20-1 and TRBJ1-6; D is unresolved. The germline V gene has CDR1 DFQATT and CDR2 SNEGSKA (reference sequence). The V gene lost 6 bases and the J gene lost 6 bases, with 12 bases spanning the gap. The CDR3 has 13 amino acids. The CDR3 region is CSARVAGNSPLHF. CDR3 coding DNA: TGCAGTGCGCGGGTTGCTGGTAATTCACCCCTCCACTTT.

This clonotype has ten or more counts. The gene calls are TRBV7-9 and TRBJ1-6; D ambiguous. Germline lookup yields CDR1 SEHNR and CDR2 FQNEAQ (reference sequence). The length of the CDR3 is 14 residues. The germline V and J ends were trimmed by 5 bases and 6 bases, with 11 bases remaining between them. CDR3 DNA sequence: TGTGCCAGCAGCCTTAATAGCTTTAATTCACCCCTCCACTTT. It codes for CASSLNSFNSPLHF. Complete variable domain (other parts from reference TRBV7-9 and TRBJ1-6): DTGVSQNPRHKITKRGQNVTFRCDPISEHNRLYWYRQTLGQGPEFLTYFQNEAQLEKSRLLSDRFSAERPKGSFSTLEIQRTEQGDSAMYLCASSLNSFNSPLHFGNGTRLTVT.

The chain is built from TRBV2 and TRBJ1-5; D is uncertain. V dropped 6 bases and J dropped 2 bases, with 8 bases sitting between them. This CDR3 contains 13 residues. Germline assignment: CDR1 SNHLY and CDR2 FYNNEI. The CDR3 bases are TGTGCCAGCAGCTTACGAGGCAATCAGCCCCAGCATTTT. Its protein product is CASSLRGNQPQHF.

The V and J genes are TRBV7-9 and TRBJ2-2; 11 bases are shared with TRBD2. The germline gives CDR1 SEHNR, CDR2 FQNEAQ (reference sequence). With 5 bases clipped from V and 4 bases from J, the junction kept 3 bases outside the gene matches. CDR3 length: 15 residues. The CDR3 loop reads CASSRLAGRTGELFF. The CDR3 coding sequence is TGTGCCAGCAGCCGACTAGCGGGACGCACCGGGGAGCTGTTTTTT.

The CDR3 DNA reads as TGTGCCACCAGTGATGCCGCCCTCGAGACCCAGTACTTC. It is translated as CATSDAALETQYF. J is TRBJ2-5 and V is TRBV24-1, with D unclear. CDR1 and CDR2 (germline): KGHDR, SFDVKD. This CDR3 has 13 residues. Trimming removed 3 bases at V and 5 bases at J, with 9 bases between.

The chain employs TRBV7-6 and TRBJ2-7, with 10 bases matching TRBD2. The CDR3 spans 14 residues. The germline V gene has CDR1 SGHVS and CDR2 FNYEAQ. V trimming: 3 bases; J trimming: 6 bases; junction bases outside the gene matches: 5. The DNA of the CDR3 is TGTGCCAGCAGCTTCCTAGCGGGAGACCCCGAGCAGTACTTC. It is translated as CASSFLAGDPEQYF.

CDR3 in amino acids: CASSLEGGLGTEAFF. The CDR3 DNA sequence: TGTGCCAGCAGCCTCGAGGGGGGGCTGGGCACTGAAGCTTTCTTT. V usage is TRBV11-1 and J usage is TRBJ1-1, with a possible D match to TRBD1 (6 bases). The CDR3 loop spans 15 amino acids. V gave up 5 bases and J gave up 4 bases, with 17 bases separating them. The V gene's germline CDR1 is SGHAT and CDR2 FQDESV (reference sequence).

The chain joins TRBV29-1 to TRBJ2-3; D may correspond to TRBD1 or TRBD2 (7 bases each). The CDR3 has 14 residues. Germline-derived CDR1 and CDR2 are SQVTM and ANQGSEA. Trimming stripped 8 bases from V and 3 bases from J, with 18 bases between. The CDR3 nucleotides are TGCAGCAATTTTCAGGGGGGGCCGACAGATACGCAGTATTTT. Translation gives CSNFQGGPTDTQYF.

The chain has TRBV7-9 and TRBJ1-5; no clear D gene. This CDR3 is built from 14 residues. V lost 5 bases and J lost 4, with 12 bases in between. Germline V gene sequence: CDR1 SEHNR, CDR2 FQNEAQ (reference sequence). CDR3 amino acids: CASSHDGGNQPQHF. The CDR3, as DNA: TGTGCCAGCAGCCATGACGGTGGGAATCAGCCCCAGCATTTT. Full variable domain (missing parts from reference TRBV7-9 and TRBJ1-5): DTGVSQNPRHKITKRGQNVTFRCDPISEHNRLYWYRQTLGQGPEFLTYFQNEAQLEKSRLLSDRFSAERPKGSFSTLEIQRTEQGDSAMYLCASSHDGGNQPQHFGDGTRLSIL.